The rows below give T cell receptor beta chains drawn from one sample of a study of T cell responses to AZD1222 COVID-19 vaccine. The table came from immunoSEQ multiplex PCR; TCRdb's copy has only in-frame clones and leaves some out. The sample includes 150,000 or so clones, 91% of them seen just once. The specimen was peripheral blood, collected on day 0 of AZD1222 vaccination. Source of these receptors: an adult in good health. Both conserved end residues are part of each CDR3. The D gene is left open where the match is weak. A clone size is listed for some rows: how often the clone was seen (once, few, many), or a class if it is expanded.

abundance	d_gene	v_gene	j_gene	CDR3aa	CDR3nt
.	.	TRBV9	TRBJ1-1	CASSVATWNTEAFF	TGTGCCAGCAGCGTAGCTACCTGGAACACTGAAGCTTTCTTT
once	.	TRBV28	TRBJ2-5	CASSLGRQETQYF	TGTGCCAGCAGTTTAGGGCGCCAAGAGACCCAGTACTTC
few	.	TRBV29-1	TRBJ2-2	CSVGGLTNTGELFF	TGCAGCGTTGGGGGACTTACGAACACCGGGGAGCTGTTTTTT
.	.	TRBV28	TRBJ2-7	CASSHSSDEQYF	TGTGCCAGCAGTCACTCTTCAGACGAGCAGTACTTC
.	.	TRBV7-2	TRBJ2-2	CASSSRGSGELFF	TGTGCCAGCAGCTCCAGGGGCAGCGGGGAGCTGTTTTTT
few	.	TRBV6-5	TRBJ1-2	CASSPEANYGYTF	TGTGCCAGCAGCCCCGAAGCTAACTATGGCTACACCTTC
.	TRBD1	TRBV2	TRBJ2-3	CASSSGQGDADTQYF	TGTGCCAGCAGTTCCGGACAGGGTGATGCAGATACGCAGTATTTT
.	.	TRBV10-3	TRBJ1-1	CAISPDPNTEAFF	TGTGCCATCAGCCCGGACCCTAACACTGAAGCTTTCTTT
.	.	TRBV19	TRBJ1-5	CASSIVGVGNSNQPQHF	TGTGCCAGTAGTATCGTTGGGGTTGGGAATAGCAATCAGCCCCAGCATTTT
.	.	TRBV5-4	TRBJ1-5	CASSHRRRTQPQHF	TGTGCCAGCAGCCACCGGCGCAGAACTCAGCCCCAGCATTTT
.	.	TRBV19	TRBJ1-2	CASSGDLYGYTF	TGTGCCAGTTCGGGGGACCTCTATGGCTACACCTTC
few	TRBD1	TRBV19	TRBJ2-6	CASSPLTGVGSGANVLTF	TGTGCCAGTAGTCCCTTGACAGGGGTAGGCTCTGGGGCCAACGTCCTGACTTTC
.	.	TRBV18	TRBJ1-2	CASSPLKGPPIQNYGYTF	TGTGCCAGCTCACCATTAAAGGGGCCGCCGATTCAGAACTATGGCTACACCTTC
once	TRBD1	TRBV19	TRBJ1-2	CASSIAQGQTVNYGYTF	TGTGCCAGTAGTATAGCCCAGGGACAGACCGTTAACTATGGCTACACCTTC
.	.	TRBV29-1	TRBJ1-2	CSGGGRNYGYTF	TGCAGCGGCGGCGGAAGGAACTATGGCTACACCTTC
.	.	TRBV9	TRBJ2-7	CASSPRSHEQYF	TGTGCCAGCAGCCCACGGAGCCACGAGCAGTACTTC
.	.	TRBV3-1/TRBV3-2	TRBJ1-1	CASSRGTEAFF	TGTGCCAGCAGCCGAGGAACTGAAGCTTTCTTT
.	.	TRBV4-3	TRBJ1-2	CASSQDLGREAFFYGYTF	TGCGCCAGCAGCCAAGATCTCGGCAGGGAGGCGTTCTTTTATGGCTACACCTTC
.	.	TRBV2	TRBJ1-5	CASSELDRSNQPQHF	TGTGCCAGCAGTGAGCTTGACCGTAGCAATCAGCCCCAGCATTTT
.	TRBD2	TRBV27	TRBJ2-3	CASSSVSGIFTDTQYF	TGTGCCAGCAGTTCCGTTAGCGGGATCTTCACAGATACGCAGTATTTT
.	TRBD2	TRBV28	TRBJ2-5	CASSFLSGGEETQYF	TGTGCCAGCAGTTTCCTTAGCGGGGGGGAAGAGACCCAGTACTTC